The following is a T cell receptor (beta chain) sequence with its context. TCRdb's copy holds only in-frame clones and misses some; the assay was immunoSEQ multiplex PCR. In the table there are approximately 300,000 clones, under 90% of which are singletons. Looked up from germline, CDR1 is ENHRY and CDR2 is SYGVKD. CDR3 length: 15 residues. The junction had 4 bases not matched to a gene; V was cut back by 2 bases and J by 5 bases. The data were obtained in a study of blood T cell repertoires in COVID-19. Across the whole study: Material from acute and convalescent COVID-19 was sourced from the United States, Italy and Spain.

In terms of age and location, participants ranged from roughly 18 to 90 years and lived in approximately 26 US areas. Clinical histories supplied by participants themselves formed the basis of cohort assignment. What the recovered Cohort 3 donors had was two negative PCRs, clearance, or symptom resolution. The chain combines TRBV10-3 with TRBJ2-3, with 10 bases fitting TRBD1. Source material: PBMCs or T cells enriched from blood (not recorded which). The sequence was obtained from a woman between 18 and 30 years old who had recovered from COVID-19. The CDR3 spells CAISEPGQGIDTQYF. CDR3 DNA sequence: TGTGCCATCAGTGAGCCGGGACAGGGGATAGATACGCAGTATTTT.